This passage covers 18 T cell receptor beta chains from one sample sequenced in a study of control samples from healthy donors and cancer patients. TCRdb's copy holds only in-frame clones and misses some; the assay was immunoSEQ multiplex PCR. The table shows 95,000 to 100,000 clones, with more than 75% occurring only once. What was sequenced was blood. These receptors originate from a man aged 55 to 70 in good health.

The CDR3 reads CASSSPGRSYEQYF. The CDR3 DNA reads TGTGCCAGCAGTTCCCCTGGCCGCTCCTACGAGCAGTACTTC. The chain recombines TRBV27 with TRBJ2-7; D is uncertain. The CDR3 consists of 14 residues. The V gene lost 4 bases and the J gene lost 0 bases, with 10 bases spanning the gap. CDR1 is MNHEY, CDR2 SMNVEV, per germline (reference sequence).

The chain has TRBV6-2 or TRBV6-3 and TRBJ2-6; TRBD2 aligns across 8 bases. Losses at the gene ends were 4 bases for V and 0 bases for J; bases not matched to a gene: 17. This CDR3 region has 21 residues. Per the germline V gene, CDR1 is MNHEY and CDR2 is SVGEGT. The CDR3 region is CASSWAAGGTPRTSGANVLTF. CDR3 bases: TGTGCCAGCAGTTGGGCTGCGGGGGGCACCCCTCGTACCTCTGGGGCCAACGTCCTGACTTTC.

The count of this clone is one. As DNA, the CDR3 is TGCGCCAGCAGCTGGGGGCCGTCTGGCACAGATACGCAGTATTTT. Protein: CASSWGPSGTDTQYF. The chain has TRBV5-1 and TRBJ2-3; tentatively, D is TRBD1 (6 bases). The CDR3 contains 15 residues. V was clipped by 3 bases and J by 1 base, with 12 bases between them. Per the germline V gene, CDR1 is SGHRS and CDR2 is YFSETQ.

V gene TRBV2 combines with J gene TRBJ1-4, with 8 bases aligning to TRBD1. This CDR3 is 16 amino acids long. In germline, CDR1 is SNHLY, CDR2 FYNNEI. Trimming took 7 bases from V and 0 from J; bases not matched to a gene: 7. CDR3 coding DNA: TGTGCCAGCACCCGGGACAGGTCTCCAACTAATGAAAAACTGTTTTTT. Translation: CASTRDRSPTNEKLFF.

V usage is TRBV9 and J usage is TRBJ2-1; 11 positions agree with TRBD2. Germline CDR1 is SGDLS and CDR2 is YYNGEE. The CDR3 is made up of 18 amino acids. V trimming: 0 bases; J trimming: 7 bases; junction bases outside the gene matches: 12. CDR3 coding DNA: TGTGCCAGCAGCGTAGTAGGAGGTGCTAGCGGGGGGTTGAATGAGCAGTTCTTC. It is translated as CASSVVGGASGGLNEQFF.

This clone has a handful of counts. CDR3: CASSDPLRSSYNSPLHF. Here the CDR3 DNA reads TGTGCCAGCAGTGACCCCCTCAGGAGCTCCTATAATTCACCCCTCCACTTT. V is TRBV6-1 and J is TRBJ1-6; D is ambiguous. The CDR3 runs to 17 residues. Looked up from germline, CDR1 is MNHNS and CDR2 is SASEGT. Between the trimmed V and J ends, which lost 3 bases and 0 bases, there was a span of 12 bases.

The chain recombines TRBV7-9 with TRBJ2-3, with TRBD2 matching 11 bases. The junction had 5 bases not matched to a gene; V was cut back by 5 bases and J by 1 base. This CDR3 is built from 16 residues. Per the germline V gene, CDR1 is SEHNR and CDR2 is FQNEAQ (reference sequence). The CDR3 spells CASSAPGLAGTDTQYF. CDR3 in DNA: TGTGCCAGCAGCGCTCCGGGACTAGCGGGCACAGATACGCAGTATTTT. Using reference TRBV7-9 and TRBJ2-3 for the parts outside the CDR3, the full variable domain is DTGVSQNPRHKITKRGQNVTFRCDPISEHNRLYWYRQTLGQGPEFLTYFQNEAQLEKSRLLSDRFSAERPKGSFSTLEIQRTEQGDSAMYLCASSAPGLAGTDTQYFGPGTRLTVL.

The V and J genes are TRBV29-1 and TRBJ2-1; 9 bases map to TRBD2. This CDR3 has 14 amino acids. CDR1 and CDR2 (germline): SQVTM, ANQGSEA. Trimming cost V 4 bases and J 3 bases; bases outside gene matches: 4. As DNA, the CDR3 is TGCAGCGTTGGGGCTAGCGGGGACTACAATGAGCAGTTCTTC. Protein sequence: CSVGASGDYNEQFF.

A remark on this clone: A much larger clone differs from this one at a single base, so this may be a read error. The same CDR3 can be traced to other DNA sequences in this sample. The chain has TRBV4-1 and TRBJ2-6; 9 bases fit TRBD1. The CDR3 loop spans 20 amino acids. Germline CDR1 and CDR2: MGHRA and YSYEKL. The junction had 12 bases not matched to a gene; V was cut back by 1 base and J by 2 bases. CDR3 residues: CASSQVGQGRGRAGANVLTF. In DNA form, the CDR3 reads TGCGCCAGCAGCCAAGTGGGACAGGGTCGGGGCAGGGCTGGGGCCAACGTCCTGACTTTC.

A few counts support this clone. The CDR3 reads CTSSQDWPRTQYF. The CDR3 DNA reads TGCACCAGCAGCCAAGACTGGCCAAGGACCCAGTACTTC. The V and J genes are TRBV1 and TRBJ2-5; the D call of TRBD1 is as the table states it, not checked on the DNA. TRBV1 is listed as a pseudogene. This CDR3 is built from 13 residues.

The V call is TRBV7-6, the J call TRBJ2-7, with 7 bases lining up with TRBD2. CDR1 and CDR2 (germline): SGHVS, FNYEAQ. Trimming took 2 bases from V and 6 from J; bases not matched to a gene: 4. The CDR3 loop spans 13 amino acids. The CDR3 spells CASSLTGGGEQYF. As DNA, the CDR3 is TGTGCCAGCAGCTTAACGGGGGGAGGCGAGCAGTACTTC.

This clone appeared once. The CDR3 DNA follows: TGTGCCAGCAGCCCCACAGGGGGCGCCGCTAACTATGGCTACACCTTC. Encoded protein: CASSPTGGAANYGYTF. The chain joins TRBV7-8 to TRBJ1-2; 9 bases line up with TRBD1. The V gene's germline CDR1 is SGHVS and CDR2 FQNEAQ. V lost 5 bases, J lost 0 bases, and 7 bases stayed unmatched. The CDR3 consists of 16 residues.

This chain joins TRBV2 and TRBJ1-1; unclear D gene. Germline loops: CDR1 SNHLY, CDR2 FYNNEI. This CDR3 comprises 11 residues. Trimming shortened V by 2 bases and J by 5 bases, and 3 bases separated the two germline ends. The CDR3 here is CASSEQTEAFF. The CDR3 DNA is TGTGCCAGCAGTGAACAGACTGAAGCTTTCTTT.

The V gene is TRBV18, the J gene TRBJ2-1; D possibly corresponds to TRBD2 (6 bases). Germline lookup yields CDR1 KGHSH and CDR2 LQKENI. The CDR3 contains 18 residues. V lost 4 bases, J lost 0 bases, and 19 bases lay in between. In DNA, the CDR3 is TGTGCCAGCTCACTCAACGCGGTAGCGGAAAGCTCCTACAATGAGCAGTTCTTC. As protein: CASSLNAVAESSYNEQFF.

This rearrangement joins TRBV14 to TRBJ2-3, with TRBD2 matching 9 bases. Germline trimming cut 1 base from V and 1 base from J; bases unmatched to any gene: 9. The CDR3 has 18 residues. Germline V lookup: CDR1 SGHDN, CDR2 FVKESK. In DNA form, the CDR3 reads TGTGCCAGCAGCCAAGTTGCGGGAGGGCCCCACGGCACAGATACGCAGTATTTT. Translating it yields CASSQVAGGPHGTDTQYF.

This clone has a handful of counts. DNA for the CDR3: TGCGCCAGCAGCCAGACGGCTAGCAATCAGCCCCAGCATTTT. Amino acid sequence: CASSQTASNQPQHF. V gene TRBV4-1 combines with J gene TRBJ1-5, with D uncertain. CDR1 MGHRA and CDR2 YSYEKL come from the germline V gene. Trimming stripped 3 bases from V and 0 bases from J, with 6 bases between. The CDR3 runs to 14 residues.

The chain carries TRBV12-3 or TRBV12-4 and TRBJ1-2; D ambiguous. The CDR3 contains 12 residues. The V end was cut by 2 bases, the J end by 5 bases, with 6 bases between. The CDR3 spells CASSLRLYGYTF. The CDR3 DNA is TGTGCCAGCAGTTTACGACTATATGGCTACACCTTC.

The chain recombines TRBV6-5 with TRBJ2-3; the match to TRBD2 covers 8 bases. Looked up from germline, CDR1 is MNHEY and CDR2 is SVGAGI. This CDR3 spans 13 amino acids. V lost 10 bases, J lost 6 bases, and 9 bases stayed unmatched. The CDR3 loop is CATRPGGADTQYF. CDR3 nucleotide sequence: TGTGCCACACGGCCCGGGGGGGCGGATACGCAGTATTTT.